The entry below gives a single T cell receptor (beta chain) sequence along with its context. What it binds is unknown. The data were produced by immunoSEQ multiplex PCR, yet TCRdb's version contains in-frame clones alone and is incomplete. Of about 68,000 clones in the sample, approximately 90% were seen once. The data stem from a study of lymphopenia after photon versus proton radiotherapy. General observations from the study: Only patients who died were analyzed for survival; proton advantage is unproven. Larger post-nadir TCR diversity loss correlated inversely with survival in deceased patients. Proton therapy kept repertoires fairly stable, unlike photons, which gained effector/memory cells. Post-nadir diversity loss with photons came from oligoclonal expansion, particularly CD8+ Temra cells.

The clonotype was recovered from a woman in her seventies with pancreatic cancer. The input for sequencing was peripheral blood, taken from a patient treated with photon-based radiotherapy.

As DNA, the CDR3 is TGTGCCATCAGTGGGTCTAGCAATCAGCCCCAGCATTTT. As protein: CAISGSSNQPQHF. The chain combines TRBV10-3 with TRBJ1-5; D unresolved. CDR3 length: 13 residues. V was clipped by 4 bases and J by 0 bases, with 4 bases between them. The V gene's germline CDR1 is ENHRY and CDR2 SYGVKD.